Shown below are 25 T cell receptor beta chains from a single sample sequenced in a study of blood T cell repertoires in COVID-19. Using immunoSEQ multiplex PCR, the repertoire was profiled, and TCRdb retains in-frame clones only, with some absent. The sample contains fewer than 200,000 clones, about 85% of which appear only once. The material sequenced was peripheral blood. The origin of the receptors is a man aged 60 to 69 with active or convalescent COVID-19.

This chain links TRBV9 with TRBJ2-1; 9 positions match TRBD1. Germline CDR1 reads SGDLS; CDR2 reads YYNGEE. This CDR3 spans 16 amino acids. Losses at the gene ends were 0 bases for V and 4 bases for J; bases not matched to a gene: 5. The CDR3 nucleotides are TGTGCCAGCAGCGTAGGTCCGGGACAGGGTTACAATGAGCAGTTCTTC. This codes for CASSVGPGQGYNEQFF.

This rearrangement joins TRBV19 to TRBJ1-5, with a possible D match to TRBD1 (6 bases). V gave up 3 bases and J gave up 5 bases, with 11 bases separating them. Germline assignment: CDR1 LNHDA and CDR2 SQIVND (reference sequence). This CDR3 is 14 amino acids long. The CDR3 DNA is TGTGCCAGTAGTATCCAGGGGCGAGATCAGCCCCAGCATTTT. Translating it yields CASSIQGRDQPQHF.

V gene TRBV10-3 combines with J gene TRBJ1-3; D gene uncertain. This CDR3 contains 15 residues. Trimming left V 4 bases short and J 0 bases short, with 10 bases between. The V gene's germline CDR1 is ENHRY and CDR2 SYGVKD. The DNA for the CDR3 is TGTGCCATCAGTGGTGGCTCTAGCTCTGGAAACACCATATATTTT. It yields the protein CAISGGSSSGNTIYF.

This clone was observed a handful of times. The chain combines TRBV6-5 with TRBJ1-6; TRBD1 matches 9 bases. J was trimmed by 7 bases and V by 6 bases; bases with no gene match: 4. CDR1 is MNHEY, CDR2 SVGAGI, per germline. The CDR3 totals 14 residues. CDR3 bases: TGTGCCAGCAGACAGGGGGCTGAAAATTCACCCCTCCACTTT. The encoded protein is CASRQGAENSPLHF.

The V and J genes are TRBV29-1 and TRBJ2-1; 11 bases are a match to TRBD1. CDR1 SQVTM and CDR2 ANQGSEA come from the germline V gene. The CDR3 totals 13 residues. The trim removed 8 bases at V and 3 bases at J, leaving 3 bases unmatched. The CDR3 nucleotides are TGCAGCTCGGGACAGGGGGGCTACAATGAGCAGTTCTTC. Protein product: CSSGQGGYNEQFF.

The chain couples TRBV11-2 to TRBJ1-5; D is uncertain. The V end was cut by 5 bases, the J end by 7 bases, with 15 bases between. The CDR3 has 14 residues. The V gene's germline CDR1 is SGHAT and CDR2 FQNNGV. The CDR3 DNA follows: TGTGCCAGCAGCCCTGGGGAGGGTGGCCAGCCCCAGCATTTT. Its protein product is CASSPGEGGQPQHF.

V gene TRBV5-6 combines with J gene TRBJ1-2, with 9 bases aligning to TRBD1. Germline CDR1 and CDR2: SGHDT and YYEEEE. The CDR3 is 15 residues long. V shed 4 bases and J 7 bases; nucleotides not matched to a gene: 11. The CDR3 spells CASSTGGRTGSGYTF. In nucleotides, the CDR3 is TGTGCCAGCAGCACAGGGGGCCGGACAGGCTCTGGCTACACCTTC.

The gene calls are TRBV5-1 and TRBJ1-2; D unresolved. The CDR3 runs 17 residues. From germline, CDR1 is SGHRS and CDR2 YFSETQ. The V gene lost 5 bases and the J gene lost 6 bases, with 26 bases spanning the gap. The chain's CDR3 is CASSPGSYVIRVDGYTF. The CDR3 coding sequence is TGCGCCAGCAGTCCGGGGAGTTACGTAATACGGGTCGATGGCTACACCTTC.

The chain is built from TRBV5-1 and TRBJ2-2; the D gene is possibly TRBD1 (6 bases). V lost 1 base and J 3 bases, leaving 10 bases between the germline ends. Germline CDR1 and CDR2: SGHRS and YFSETQ. The CDR3 spans 15 residues. The CDR3 sequence: CASSLPAGDTGELFF. CDR3 nucleotide sequence: TGCGCCAGCAGCTTGCCGGCAGGGGACACCGGGGAGCTGTTTTTT.

The V gene is TRBV2, the J gene TRBJ1-4; 10 nucleotides match TRBD1. There are 14 residues in the CDR3. CDR1 and CDR2 (germline): SNHLY, FYNNEI. After removal of 4 bases from V and 7 bases from J, the junction contained 3 bases not matched to a gene. This CDR3 reads CASSGQGAGEKLFF. In DNA, the CDR3 is TGTGCCAGCAGTGGACAGGGGGCGGGTGAAAAACTGTTTTTT.

The rearrangement uses TRBV19 and TRBJ2-1; D possibly corresponds to TRBD2 (5 bases). Trimming stripped 0 bases from V and 10 bases from J, with 25 bases between. Germline V CDR1 and CDR2: LNHDA, SQIVND (reference sequence). The CDR3 is made up of 18 amino acids. Here the CDR3 reads CASSIESLVISPRGEQFF. As DNA, the CDR3 is TGTGCCAGTAGTATAGAGTCCCTTGTTATTTCGCCCCGAGGGGAGCAGTTCTTC.

In nucleotides, the CDR3 is TGTGCCAGCTCACCAAATGTCCAGGGGACTGAAGCTTTCTTT. Amino acid sequence: CASSPNVQGTEAFF. The rearrangement joins TRBV18 to TRBJ1-1; possibly TRBD1 for D (6 bases). The germline gives CDR1 KGHSH, CDR2 LQKENI. Trimming removed 2 bases from V and 5 bases from J, with 12 bases in between. The CDR3 has 14 residues. The whole variable domain, filled in from reference TRBV18 and TRBJ1-1, reads NAGVMQNPRHLVRRRGQEARLRCSPMKGHSHVYWYRQLPEEGLKFMVYLQKENIIDESGMPKERFSAEFPKEGPSILRIQQVVRGDSAAYFCASSPNVQGTEAFFGQGTRLTVV.

The rearrangement uses TRBV12-3 or TRBV12-4 and TRBJ2-7; weak D call: TRBD1 (6 bases). The CDR3 runs 13 residues. V was pared by 3 bases and J by 3 bases, with 9 bases between. The CDR3 sequence is CASSLGRGYEQYF. The CDR3 nucleotides are TGTGCCAGCAGTTTGGGCAGGGGCTACGAGCAGTACTTC.

The rearrangement links TRBV7-3 to TRBJ2-5; 8 bases align to TRBD2. The CDR3 is 14 amino acids. The V segment lost 1 base and the J segment 3 bases; nucleotides outside the gene matches: 1. Germline CDR1 and CDR2: SGHTA and FQGTGA. The DNA of the CDR3 is TGTGCCAGCAGCTTAAACGGGGGGGAAGAGACCCAGTACTTC. It codes for CASSLNGGEETQYF. The entire variable domain, with the rest obtained from reference TRBV7-3 and TRBJ2-5, is as follows: GAGVSQTPSNKVTEKGKYVELRCDPISGHTALYWYRQSLGQGPEFLIYFQGTGAADDSGLPNDRFFAVRPEGSVSTLKIQRTERGDSAVYLCASSLNGGEETQYFGPGTRLLVL.

The CDR3 reads CASGAEISGGAPVNIQYF. In DNA, the CDR3 is TGTGCTAGTGGTGCTGAAATAAGCGGGGGGGCCCCGGTCAACATTCAGTACTTC. V is TRBV12-5 and J is TRBJ2-4, with TRBD2 matching 10 bases. CDR1 is LGHNT, CDR2 FRNRAP, per germline. V was pared by 5 bases and J by 7 bases, with 17 bases of the junction left unmatched. The CDR3 is 18 residues long.

The chain is built from TRBV13 and TRBJ2-5; perhaps TRBD2 as D (5 bases). This CDR3 region has 16 residues. Germline-derived CDR1 and CDR2 are PRHDT and FYEKMQ (reference sequence). Trimming cost V 0 bases and J 2 bases, with 13 bases left between them. The CDR3 nucleotides are TGTGCCAGCAGCTTAGGACTAGTTGGTGGTCAAGAGACCCAGTACTTC. The encoded protein is CASSLGLVGGQETQYF.

This clone was observed a single time. J is TRBJ2-2 and V is TRBV5-1; D may be TRBD1 (5 bases). The CDR3 length is 15 residues. Trimming took 0 bases from V and 1 from J, leaving 7 bases between them. Germline values: CDR1 SGHRS, CDR2 YFSETQ. The CDR3 nucleotides are TGCGCCAGCAGCTTGGACCAGGGGAACACCGGGGAGCTGTTTTTT. Amino acids: CASSLDQGNTGELFF. Combining the CDR3 with reference TRBV5-1 and TRBJ2-2 gives the whole variable domain KAGVTQTPRYLIKTRGQQVTLSCSPISGHRSVSWYQQTPGQGLQFLFEYFSETQRNKGNFPGRFSGRQFSNSRSEMNVSTLELGDSALYLCASSLDQGNTGELFFGEGSRLTVL.

The chain joins TRBV18 to TRBJ1-6; 10 nucleotides agree with TRBD1. J was trimmed by 1 base and V by 1 base; bases with no gene match: 1. The CDR3 consists of 17 residues. Germline-derived CDR1 and CDR2 are KGHSH and LQKENI. The CDR3 DNA follows: TGTGCCAGCTCACCACGGGGACAGGGGTCCTATAATTCACCCCTCCACTTT. Amino acid sequence: CASSPRGQGSYNSPLHF.

V usage is TRBV3-1 (or the pseudogene TRBV3-2) and J usage is TRBJ1-6, with a possible D match to TRBD1 (5 bases). The CDR3 contains 13 residues. The V gene's germline CDR1 is LGHDT and CDR2 YNNKEL (reference sequence). V lost 3 bases to trimming and J lost 7 bases, with 7 bases between them. CDR3 nucleotides: TGTGCCAGCAGCCACCAGGGAAATTCACCCCTCCACTTT. Its translation: CASSHQGNSPLHF.

The CDR3 loop is CASSPKGGFFSEQFF. Here the CDR3 DNA reads TGTGCCAGCAGCCCAAAAGGGGGTTTTTTCTCTGAGCAGTTCTTC. The chain has TRBV7-2 and TRBJ2-1; TRBD1 might be the D (6 bases). V was cut by 5 bases and J by 9 bases, with 20 bases left in between. The CDR3 runs to 15 residues. CDR1 and CDR2 from the germline V gene are SGHTA and FQGNSA.

Only one count was recorded for this clone. This chain links TRBV29-1 with TRBJ2-3; 7 positions match TRBD2. V shed 6 bases, J shed 1 base, and the junction held 10 bases outside the gene matches. Germline V gene data show CDR1 as SQVTM and CDR2 as ANQGSEA. This CDR3 has 15 residues. This CDR3 is CSVTGGGGRTDTQYF. CDR3 DNA sequence: TGCAGCGTCACGGGAGGCGGCGGCCGCACAGATACGCAGTATTTT.

The V gene is TRBV24-1, the J gene TRBJ1-2; D ambiguous. The V gene's germline CDR1 is KGHDR and CDR2 SFDVKD. This CDR3 comprises 13 residues. Trimming cost V 5 bases and J 4 bases, with 10 bases left between them. Here the CDR3 DNA reads TGTGCCACCAGTGCGGGGTCACCCTATGGCTACACCTTC. Protein sequence: CATSAGSPYGYTF.

The V gene is TRBV7-8, the J gene TRBJ1-2; D gene unclear. The CDR3 sequence is 15 residues long. CDR1 SGHVS and CDR2 FQNEAQ come from the germline V gene. V was pared by 5 bases and J by 4 bases, with 17 bases between. CDR3 coding DNA: TGTGCCAGCAGCGCCGTGGGTGGAGTGGGCTATGGCTACACCTTC. Translation gives CASSAVGGVGYGYTF.

The chain uses TRBV4-1 and TRBJ2-7; 13 bases are a match to TRBD2. Germline values: CDR1 MGHRA, CDR2 YSYEKL. With V trimmed by 0 bases and J by 4 bases, 15 bases remained unmatched. The CDR3 spans 20 residues. The CDR3 loop reads CASSQEVTSGGYSLRYEQYF. In DNA, the CDR3 is TGCGCCAGCAGCCAAGAAGTGACTAGCGGGGGGTATTCCTTGAGGTACGAGCAGTACTTC.

The chain joins TRBV19 to TRBJ2-7; TRBD1 aligns across 7 bases. This CDR3 is built from 14 residues. Germline assignment: CDR1 LNHDA and CDR2 SQIVND (reference sequence). Trimming removed 5 bases from V and 2 bases from J; junction bases left unmatched: 6. CDR3 sequence (DNA): TGTGCCAGTAGTCCCCGACAGGGAACCTACGAGCAGTACTTC. This codes for CASSPRQGTYEQYF. Combining the CDR3 with reference TRBV19 and TRBJ2-7 gives the whole variable domain DGGITQSPKYLFRKEGQNVTLSCEQNLNHDAMYWYRQDPGQGLRLIYYSQIVNDFQKGDIAEGYSVSREKKESFPLTVTSAQKNPTAFYLCASSPRQGTYEQYFGPGTRLTVT.